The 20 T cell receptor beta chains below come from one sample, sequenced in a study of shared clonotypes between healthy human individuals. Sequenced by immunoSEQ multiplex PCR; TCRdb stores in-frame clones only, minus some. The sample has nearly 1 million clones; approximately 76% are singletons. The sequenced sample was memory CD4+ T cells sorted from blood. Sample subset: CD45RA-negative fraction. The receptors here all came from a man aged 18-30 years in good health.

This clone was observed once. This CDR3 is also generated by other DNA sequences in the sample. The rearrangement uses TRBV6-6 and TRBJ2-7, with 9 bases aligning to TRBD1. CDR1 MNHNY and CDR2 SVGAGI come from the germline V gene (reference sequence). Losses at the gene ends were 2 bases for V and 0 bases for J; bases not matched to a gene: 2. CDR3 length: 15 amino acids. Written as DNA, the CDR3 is TGTGCCAGCAGTTACCCGGGACAGGGCTCCTACGAGCAGTACTTC. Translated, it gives CASSYPGQGSYEQYF.

The CDR3, as DNA: TGCGCCAGCAGCCAAGACATCGCGGCTCCTAGGTACGAGCAGTACTTC. Translated: CASSQDIAAPRYEQYF. The V and J genes are TRBV4-1 and TRBJ2-7; D is undetermined. The germline gives CDR1 MGHRA, CDR2 YSYEKL. With 0 bases removed from V and 4 bases from J, the gap between germline ends came to 16 bases. This CDR3 contains 16 residues.

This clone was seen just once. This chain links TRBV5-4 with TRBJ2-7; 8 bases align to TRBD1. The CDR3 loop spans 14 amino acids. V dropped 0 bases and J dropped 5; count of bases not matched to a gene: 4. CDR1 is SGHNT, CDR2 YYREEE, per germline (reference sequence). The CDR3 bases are TGTGCCAGCAGCTTGGACCAGGGGGCCCACGAGCAGTACTTC. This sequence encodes CASSLDQGAHEQYF.

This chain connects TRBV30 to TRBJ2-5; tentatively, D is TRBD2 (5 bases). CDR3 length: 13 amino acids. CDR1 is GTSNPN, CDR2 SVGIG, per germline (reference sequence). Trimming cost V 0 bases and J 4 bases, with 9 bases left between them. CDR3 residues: CAWSVLALETQYF. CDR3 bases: TGTGCCTGGAGTGTCCTAGCTCTAGAGACCCAGTACTTC.

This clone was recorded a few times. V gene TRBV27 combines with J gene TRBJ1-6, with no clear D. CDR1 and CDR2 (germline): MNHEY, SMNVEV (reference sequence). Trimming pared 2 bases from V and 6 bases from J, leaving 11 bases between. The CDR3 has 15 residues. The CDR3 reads CASSLKESSNSPLHF. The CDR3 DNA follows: TGTGCCAGCAGTTTAAAGGAATCGAGTAATTCACCCCTCCACTTT.

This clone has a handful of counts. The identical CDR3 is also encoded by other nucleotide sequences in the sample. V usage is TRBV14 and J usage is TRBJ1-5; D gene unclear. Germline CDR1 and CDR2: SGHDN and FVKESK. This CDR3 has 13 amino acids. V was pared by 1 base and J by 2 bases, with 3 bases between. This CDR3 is CASSQGGNQPQHF. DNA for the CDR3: TGTGCCAGCAGCCAAGGGGGCAATCAGCCCCAGCATTTT.

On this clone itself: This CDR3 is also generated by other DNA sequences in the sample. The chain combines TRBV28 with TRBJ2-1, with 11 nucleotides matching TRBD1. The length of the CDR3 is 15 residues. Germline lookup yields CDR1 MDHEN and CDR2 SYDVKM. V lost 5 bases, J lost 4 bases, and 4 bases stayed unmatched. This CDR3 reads CASSPGTGGYNEQFF. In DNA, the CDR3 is TGTGCCAGCAGTCCCGGGACAGGGGGGTACAATGAGCAGTTCTTC.

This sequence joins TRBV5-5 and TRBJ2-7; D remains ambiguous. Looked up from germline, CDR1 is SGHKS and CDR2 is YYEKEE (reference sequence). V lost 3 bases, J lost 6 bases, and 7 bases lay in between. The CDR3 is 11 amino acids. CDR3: CASSWQREQYF. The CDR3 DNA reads TGTGCCAGCAGCTGGCAGCGCGAGCAGTACTTC.

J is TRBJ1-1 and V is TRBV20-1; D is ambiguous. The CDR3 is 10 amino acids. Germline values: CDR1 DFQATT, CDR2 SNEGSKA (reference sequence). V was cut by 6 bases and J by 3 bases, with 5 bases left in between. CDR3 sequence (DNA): TGCAGTGCCTATTACACTGAAGCTTTCTTT. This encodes CSAYYTEAFF.

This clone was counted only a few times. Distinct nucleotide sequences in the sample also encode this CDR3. CDR3 sequence reads: CASSLAAGSYNEQFF. In nucleotides, the CDR3 is TGCGCCAGCAGCCTAGCCGCTGGATCCTACAATGAGCAGTTCTTC. The chain recombines TRBV5-1 with TRBJ2-1; D perhaps matches TRBD2 (5 bases). The CDR3 spans 15 residues. Germline V gene sequence: CDR1 SGHRS, CDR2 YFSETQ. V lost 4 bases to trimming and J lost 1 base, with 12 bases between them.

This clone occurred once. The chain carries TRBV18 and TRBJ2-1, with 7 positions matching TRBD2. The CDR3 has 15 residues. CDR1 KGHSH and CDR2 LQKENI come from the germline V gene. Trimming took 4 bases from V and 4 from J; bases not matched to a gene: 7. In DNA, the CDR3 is TGTGCCAGCTCACAATCTAGCGGACCTTACAATGAGCAGTTCTTC. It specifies CASSQSSGPYNEQFF.

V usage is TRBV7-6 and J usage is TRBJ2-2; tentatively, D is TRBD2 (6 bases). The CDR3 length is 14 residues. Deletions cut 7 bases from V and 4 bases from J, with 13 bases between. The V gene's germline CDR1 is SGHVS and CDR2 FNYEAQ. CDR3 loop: CASTRWGVTGELFF. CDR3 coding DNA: TGTGCCAGCACCCGGTGGGGGGTCACCGGGGAGCTGTTTTTT.

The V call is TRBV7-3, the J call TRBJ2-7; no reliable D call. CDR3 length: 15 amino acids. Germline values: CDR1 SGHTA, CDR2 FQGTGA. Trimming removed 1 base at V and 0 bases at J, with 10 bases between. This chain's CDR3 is CASSLNTGFSYEQYF. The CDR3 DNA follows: TGTGCCAGCAGCTTAAACACGGGCTTCTCCTACGAGCAGTACTTC.

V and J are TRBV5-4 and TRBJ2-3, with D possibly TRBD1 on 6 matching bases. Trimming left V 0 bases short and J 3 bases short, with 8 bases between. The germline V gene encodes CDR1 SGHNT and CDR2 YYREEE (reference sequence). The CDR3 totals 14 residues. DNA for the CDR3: TGTGCCAGCAGCTTGGACAGGGTAACAGATACGCAGTATTTT. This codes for CASSLDRVTDTQYF. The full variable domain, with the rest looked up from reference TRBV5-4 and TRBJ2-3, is ETGVTQSPTHLIKTRGQQVTLRCSSQSGHNTVSWYQQALGQGPQFIFQYYREEENGRGNFPPRFSGLQFPNYSSELNVNALELDDSALYLCASSLDRVTDTQYFGPGTRLTVL.

The CDR3 DNA reads as TGTGCCAGCAGTGAAGAAAAACTAGCGGGAGAGACTAGGGCCTACGAGCAGTACTTC. Its protein is CASSEEKLAGETRAYEQYF. The V call is TRBV6-1, the J call TRBJ2-7; 11 bases match TRBD2. This CDR3 region has 19 residues. The junction had 13 bases not matched to a gene; V was cut back by 1 base and J by 2 bases. Germline CDR1 reads MNHNS; CDR2 reads SASEGT.

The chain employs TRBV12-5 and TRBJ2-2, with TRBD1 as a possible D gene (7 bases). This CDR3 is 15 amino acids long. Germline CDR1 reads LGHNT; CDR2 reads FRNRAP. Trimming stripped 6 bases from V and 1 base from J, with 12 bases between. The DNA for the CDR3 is TGTGCTAGTGGGGCGGGACAGCTGAACACCGGGGAGCTGTTTTTT. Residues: CASGAGQLNTGELFF.

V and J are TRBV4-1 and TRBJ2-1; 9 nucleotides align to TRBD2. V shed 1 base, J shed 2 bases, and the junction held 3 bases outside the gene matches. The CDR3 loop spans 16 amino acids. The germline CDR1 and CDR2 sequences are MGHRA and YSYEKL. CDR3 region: CASSQVAGVTYNEQFF. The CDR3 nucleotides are TGCGCCAGCAGCCAAGTAGCGGGAGTGACCTACAATGAGCAGTTCTTC.

For the CDR3, the DNA is TGTGCCAGCAGCTTAGTACCGGGACTTGTTTCCTACGAGCAGTACTTC. Encoded protein: CASSLVPGLVSYEQYF. V is TRBV7-2 and J is TRBJ2-7, with D possibly being TRBD2 (6 bases). The CDR3 covers 16 residues. Germline CDR1 and CDR2: SGHTA and FQGNSA. Deletions cut 1 base from V and 1 base from J, with 14 bases between.

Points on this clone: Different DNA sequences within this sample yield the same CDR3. As DNA, the CDR3 is TGCGCCAGCAGCCAGGGACTGGTGAACACTGAAGCTTTCTTT. Translation: CASSQGLVNTEAFF. The chain carries TRBV4-3 and TRBJ1-1; tentative D call: TRBD1 (5 bases). The ends were cut back, 3 bases at V and 0 bases at J, with 8 bases in the middle. Germline CDR1 LGHNA, CDR2 YSLEER. This CDR3 contains 14 residues.

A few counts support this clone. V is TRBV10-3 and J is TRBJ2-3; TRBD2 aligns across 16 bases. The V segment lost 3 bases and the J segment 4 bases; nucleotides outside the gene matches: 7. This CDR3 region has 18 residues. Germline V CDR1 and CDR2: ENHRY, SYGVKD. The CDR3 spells CAISDPGTSGRAADTQYF. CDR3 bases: TGTGCCATCAGTGACCCCGGGACTAGCGGGAGGGCGGCAGATACGCAGTATTTT.